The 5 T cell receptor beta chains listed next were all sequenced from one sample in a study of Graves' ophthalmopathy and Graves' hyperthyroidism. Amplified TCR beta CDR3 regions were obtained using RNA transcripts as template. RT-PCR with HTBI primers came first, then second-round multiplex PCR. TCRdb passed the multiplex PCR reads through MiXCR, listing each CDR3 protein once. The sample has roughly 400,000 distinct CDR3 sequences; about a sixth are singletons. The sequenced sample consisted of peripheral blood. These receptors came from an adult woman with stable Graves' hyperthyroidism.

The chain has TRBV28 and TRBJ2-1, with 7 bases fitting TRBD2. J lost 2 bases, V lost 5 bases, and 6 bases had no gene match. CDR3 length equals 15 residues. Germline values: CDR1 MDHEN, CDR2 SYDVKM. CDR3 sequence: CASSLGRNPYNEQFF. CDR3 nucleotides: TGTGCCAGCAGTCTCGGGAGGAATCCCTACAATGAGCAGTTCTTC.

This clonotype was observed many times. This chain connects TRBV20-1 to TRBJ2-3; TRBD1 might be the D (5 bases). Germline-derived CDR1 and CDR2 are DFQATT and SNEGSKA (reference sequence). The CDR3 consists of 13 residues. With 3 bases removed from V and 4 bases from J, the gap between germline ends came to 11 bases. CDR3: CSASKGLADTQYF. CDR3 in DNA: TGCAGTGCTAGTAAGGGGTTGGCAGATACGCAGTATTTT.

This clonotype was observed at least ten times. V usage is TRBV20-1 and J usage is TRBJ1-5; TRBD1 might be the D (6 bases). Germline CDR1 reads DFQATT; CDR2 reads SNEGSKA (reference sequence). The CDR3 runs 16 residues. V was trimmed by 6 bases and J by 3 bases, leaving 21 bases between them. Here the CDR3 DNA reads TGCAGTGCCCCCACAGGGTCCCGTTCTCTCAATCAGCCCCAGCATTTT. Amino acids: CSAPTGSRSLNQPQHF.

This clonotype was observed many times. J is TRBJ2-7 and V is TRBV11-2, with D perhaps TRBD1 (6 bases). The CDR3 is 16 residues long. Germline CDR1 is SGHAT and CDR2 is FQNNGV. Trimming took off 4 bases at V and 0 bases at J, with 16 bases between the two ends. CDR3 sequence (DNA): TGTGCCAGCAGCTCTTGGGGCCAGGGGAGCTCCTACGAGCAGTACTTC. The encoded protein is CASSSWGQGSSYEQYF.

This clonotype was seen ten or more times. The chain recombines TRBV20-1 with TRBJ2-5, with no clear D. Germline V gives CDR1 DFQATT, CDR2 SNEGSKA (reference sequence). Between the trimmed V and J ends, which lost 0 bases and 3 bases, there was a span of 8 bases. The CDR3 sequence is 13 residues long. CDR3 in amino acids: CSARDPKKETQYF. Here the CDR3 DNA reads TGCAGTGCTAGAGATCCTAAGAAAGAGACCCAGTACTTC.